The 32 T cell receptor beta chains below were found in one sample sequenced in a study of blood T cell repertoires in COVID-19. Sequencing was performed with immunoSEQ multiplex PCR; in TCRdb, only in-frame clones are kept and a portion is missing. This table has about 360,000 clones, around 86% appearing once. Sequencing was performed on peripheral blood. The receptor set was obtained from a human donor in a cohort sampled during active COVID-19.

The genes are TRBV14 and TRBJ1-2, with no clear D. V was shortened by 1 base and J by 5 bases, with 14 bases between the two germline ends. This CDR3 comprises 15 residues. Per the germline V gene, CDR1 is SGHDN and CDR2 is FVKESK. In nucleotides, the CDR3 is TGTGCCAGCAGCCAAGGAATTCCAGGCCGATATGGCTACACCTTC. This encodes CASSQGIPGRYGYTF.

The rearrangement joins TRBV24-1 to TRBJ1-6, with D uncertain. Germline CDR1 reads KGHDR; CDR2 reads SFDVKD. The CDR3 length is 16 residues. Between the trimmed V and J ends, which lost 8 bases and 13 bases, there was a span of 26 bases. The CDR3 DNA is TGTGCCACCATAGCGGGTTTGACGGATCCATCCCATCCCCTCCACTTT. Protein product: CATIAGLTDPSHPLHF.

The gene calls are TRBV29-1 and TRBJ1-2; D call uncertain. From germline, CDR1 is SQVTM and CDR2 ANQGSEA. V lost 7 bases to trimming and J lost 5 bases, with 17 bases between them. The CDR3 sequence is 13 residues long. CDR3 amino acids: CSARIGLGYGYTF. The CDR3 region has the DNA TGCAGCGCCCGGATTGGTCTCGGGTATGGCTACACCTTC.

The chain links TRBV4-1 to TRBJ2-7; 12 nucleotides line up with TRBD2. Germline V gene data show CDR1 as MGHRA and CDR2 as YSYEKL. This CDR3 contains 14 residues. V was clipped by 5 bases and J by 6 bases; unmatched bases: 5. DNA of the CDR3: TGCGCCAGCAGCGTGACTAGCGGGAGTGGCGAGCAGTACTTC. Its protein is CASSVTSGSGEQYF.

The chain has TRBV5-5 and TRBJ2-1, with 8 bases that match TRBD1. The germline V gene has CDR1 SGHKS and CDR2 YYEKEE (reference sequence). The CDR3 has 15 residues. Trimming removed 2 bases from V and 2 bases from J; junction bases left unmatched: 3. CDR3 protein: CASSFRGRPYNEQFF. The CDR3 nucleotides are TGTGCCAGCAGCTTCAGGGGGCGACCCTACAATGAGCAGTTCTTC.

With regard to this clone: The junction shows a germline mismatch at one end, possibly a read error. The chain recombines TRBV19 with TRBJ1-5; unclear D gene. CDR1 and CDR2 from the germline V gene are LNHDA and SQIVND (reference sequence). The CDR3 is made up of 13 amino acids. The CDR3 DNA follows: TGCGCCTTTCCACCGGGTAGCAATCAGCCCCAGCATTTT. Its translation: CAFPPGSNQPQHF.

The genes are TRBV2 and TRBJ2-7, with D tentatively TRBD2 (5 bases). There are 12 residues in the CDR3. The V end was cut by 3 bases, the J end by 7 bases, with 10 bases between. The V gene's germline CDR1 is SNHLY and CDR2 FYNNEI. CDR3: CASSEEAGEQYF. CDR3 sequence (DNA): TGTGCCAGCAGTGAGGAGGCAGGAGAGCAGTACTTC. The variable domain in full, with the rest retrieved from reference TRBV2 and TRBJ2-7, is EPEVTQTPSHQVTQMGQEVILRCVPISNHLYFYWYRQILGQKVEFLVSFYNNEISEKSEIFDDQFSVERPDGSNFTLKIRSTKLEDSAMYFCASSEEAGEQYFGPGTRLTVT.

The CDR3 protein is CASSSRQVLDTQYF. DNA of the CDR3: TGTGCCAGCAGCTCCAGACAGGTATTAGATACGCAGTATTTT. The gene calls are TRBV5-5 and TRBJ2-3; weak D call: TRBD1 (6 bases). The germline V and J ends were trimmed by 3 bases and 5 bases, with 13 bases remaining between them. The CDR3 has 14 residues. The germline gives CDR1 SGHKS, CDR2 YYEKEE (reference sequence).

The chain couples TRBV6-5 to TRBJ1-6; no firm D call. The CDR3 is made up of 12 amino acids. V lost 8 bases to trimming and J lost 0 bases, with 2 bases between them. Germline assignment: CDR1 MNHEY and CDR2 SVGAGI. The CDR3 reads CASYSYNSPLHF. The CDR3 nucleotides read TGTGCCAGCTACTCCTATAATTCACCCCTCCACTTT.

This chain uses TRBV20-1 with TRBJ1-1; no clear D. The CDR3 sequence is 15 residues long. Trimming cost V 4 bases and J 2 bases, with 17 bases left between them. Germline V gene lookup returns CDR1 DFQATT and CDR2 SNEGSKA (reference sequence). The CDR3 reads CSAIDPRARNTEAFF. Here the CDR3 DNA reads TGCAGTGCTATTGACCCCCGCGCCCGAAACACTGAAGCTTTCTTT.

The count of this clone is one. DNA of the CDR3: TGTGCCAGCAGAAAGACAGGGCCCCCGAATGAGCAGTTCTTC. As protein: CASRKTGPPNEQFF. The V and J genes are TRBV11-2 and TRBJ2-1, with 7 bases lining up with TRBD1. CDR1 is SGHAT and CDR2 is FQNNGV in the germline V gene. The CDR3 covers 14 residues. The J segment lost 7 bases and the V segment lost 6 bases, leaving 9 bases of the junction unmatched. The full variable domain, in which reference TRBV11-2 and TRBJ2-1 provide the parts outside the CDR3, is EAGVAQSPRYKIIEKRQSVAFWCNPISGHATLYWYQQILGQGPKLLIQFQNNGVVDDSQLPKDRFSAERLKGVDSTLKIQPAKLEDSAVYLCASRKTGPPNEQFFGPGTRLTVL.

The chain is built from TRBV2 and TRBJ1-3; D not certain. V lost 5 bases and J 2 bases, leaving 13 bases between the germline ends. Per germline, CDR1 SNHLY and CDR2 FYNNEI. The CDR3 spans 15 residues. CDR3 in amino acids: CASSPGMDTGNTIYF. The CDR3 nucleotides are TGTGCCAGCAGTCCGGGTATGGATACTGGAAACACCATATATTTT.

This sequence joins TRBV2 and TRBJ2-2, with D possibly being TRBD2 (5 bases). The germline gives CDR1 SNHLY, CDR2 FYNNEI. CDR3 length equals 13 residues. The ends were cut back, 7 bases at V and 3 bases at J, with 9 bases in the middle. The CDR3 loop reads CASKRTYTGELFF. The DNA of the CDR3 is TGTGCCAGCAAAAGGACTTACACCGGGGAGCTGTTTTTT. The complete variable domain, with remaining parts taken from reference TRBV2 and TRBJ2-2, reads EPEVTQTPSHQVTQMGQEVILRCVPISNHLYFYWYRQILGQKVEFLVSFYNNEISEKSEIFDDQFSVERPDGSNFTLKIRSTKLEDSAMYFCASKRTYTGELFFGEGSRLTVL.

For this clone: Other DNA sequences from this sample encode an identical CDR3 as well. The DNA for the CDR3 is TGTGCCAGTAGCAGCGCGGGGACAGACTATGGCTACACCTTC. Protein sequence: CASSSAGTDYGYTF. The chain combines TRBV19 with TRBJ1-2; 7 bases agree with TRBD1. Germline assignment: CDR1 LNHDA and CDR2 SQIVND (reference sequence). Trimming took 6 bases from V and 3 from J; bases not matched to a gene: 7. The CDR3 is made up of 14 amino acids.

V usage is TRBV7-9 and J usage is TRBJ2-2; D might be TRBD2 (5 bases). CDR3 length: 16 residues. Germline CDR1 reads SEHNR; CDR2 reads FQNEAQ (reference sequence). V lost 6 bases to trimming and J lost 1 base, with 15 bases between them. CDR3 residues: CASRFRPAGNTGELFF. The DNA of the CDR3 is TGTGCCAGCAGATTCCGTCCCGCGGGGAACACCGGGGAGCTGTTTTTT.

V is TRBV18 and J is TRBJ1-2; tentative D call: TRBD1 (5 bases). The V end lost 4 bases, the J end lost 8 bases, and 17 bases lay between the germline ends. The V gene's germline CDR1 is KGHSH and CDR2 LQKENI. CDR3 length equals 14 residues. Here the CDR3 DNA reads TGTGCCAGCTCACGGTCGGGGGATTTAGGCGGCTACACCTTC. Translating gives CASSRSGDLGGYTF.

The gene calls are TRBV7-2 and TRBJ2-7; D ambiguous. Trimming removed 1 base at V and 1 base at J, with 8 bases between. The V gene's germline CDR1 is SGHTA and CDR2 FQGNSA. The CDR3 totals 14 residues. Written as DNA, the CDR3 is TGTGCCAGCAGCTTAGGGGCAGCATCCTACGAGCAGTACTTC. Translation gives CASSLGAASYEQYF. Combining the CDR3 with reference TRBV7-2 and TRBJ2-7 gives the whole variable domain GAGVSQSPSNKVTEKGKDVELRCDPISGHTALYWYRQSLGQGLEFLIYFQGNSAPDKSGLPSDRFSAERTGGSVSTLTIQRTQQEDSAVYLCASSLGAASYEQYFGPGTRLTVT.

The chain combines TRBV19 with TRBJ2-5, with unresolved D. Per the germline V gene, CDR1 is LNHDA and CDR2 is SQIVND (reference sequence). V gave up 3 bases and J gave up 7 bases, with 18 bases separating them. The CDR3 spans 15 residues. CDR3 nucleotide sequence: TGTGCCAGTAGTATTTACCAAAACTCTCGCCGGACCCAGTACTTC. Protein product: CASSIYQNSRRTQYF. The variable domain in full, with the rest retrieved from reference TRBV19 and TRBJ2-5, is DGGITQSPKYLFRKEGQNVTLSCEQNLNHDAMYWYRQDPGQGLRLIYYSQIVNDFQKGDIAEGYSVSREKKESFPLTVTSAQKNPTAFYLCASSIYQNSRRTQYFGPGTRLLVL.

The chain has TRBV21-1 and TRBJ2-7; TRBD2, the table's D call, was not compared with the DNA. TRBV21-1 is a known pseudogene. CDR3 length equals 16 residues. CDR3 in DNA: TGTGCCAGCAGCAAAGTACCTTGGTCCTATTCCTACGAGCAGTACTTC. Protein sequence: CASSKVPWSYSYEQYF.

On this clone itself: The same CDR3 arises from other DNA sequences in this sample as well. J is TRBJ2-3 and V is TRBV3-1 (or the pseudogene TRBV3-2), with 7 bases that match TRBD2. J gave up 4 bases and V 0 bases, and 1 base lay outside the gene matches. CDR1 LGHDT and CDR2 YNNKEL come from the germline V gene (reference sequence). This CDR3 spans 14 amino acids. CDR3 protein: CASSQDAGADTQYF. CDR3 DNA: TGTGCCAGCAGCCAAGATGCGGGAGCAGATACGCAGTATTTT.

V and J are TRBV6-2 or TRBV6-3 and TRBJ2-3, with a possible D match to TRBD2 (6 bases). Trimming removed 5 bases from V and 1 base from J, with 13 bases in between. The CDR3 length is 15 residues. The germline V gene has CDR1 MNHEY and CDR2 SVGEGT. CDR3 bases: TGTGCCAGCAGTACCGGGACTTCTGGCACAGATACGCAGTATTTT. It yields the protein CASSTGTSGTDTQYF.

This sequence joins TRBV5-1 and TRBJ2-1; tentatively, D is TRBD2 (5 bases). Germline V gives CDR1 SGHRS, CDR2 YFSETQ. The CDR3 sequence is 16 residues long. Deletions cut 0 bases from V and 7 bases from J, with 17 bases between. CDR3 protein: CASSLAGGGPQNEQFF. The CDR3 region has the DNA TGCGCCAGCAGCTTGGCGGGCGGAGGACCGCAAAATGAGCAGTTCTTC.

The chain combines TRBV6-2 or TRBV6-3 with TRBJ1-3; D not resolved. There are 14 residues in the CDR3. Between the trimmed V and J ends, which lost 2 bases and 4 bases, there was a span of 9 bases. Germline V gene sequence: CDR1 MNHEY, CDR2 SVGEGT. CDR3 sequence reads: CASSYDSAGNTIYF. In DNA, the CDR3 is TGTGCCAGCAGTTACGACTCAGCAGGAAACACCATATATTTT.

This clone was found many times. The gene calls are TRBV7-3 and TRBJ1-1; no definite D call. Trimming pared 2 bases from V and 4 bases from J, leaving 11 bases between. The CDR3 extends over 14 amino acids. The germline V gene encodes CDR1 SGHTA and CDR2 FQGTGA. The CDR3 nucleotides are TGTGCCAGCAGCTTATCGGAGGGTGTCACTGAAGCTTTCTTT. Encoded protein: CASSLSEGVTEAFF.

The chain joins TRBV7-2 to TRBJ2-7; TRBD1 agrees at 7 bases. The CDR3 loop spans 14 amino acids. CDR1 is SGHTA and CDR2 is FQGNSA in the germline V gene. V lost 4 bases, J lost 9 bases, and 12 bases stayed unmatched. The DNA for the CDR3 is TGTGCCAGCAGCTCCAGAATACAGGGGCAAGCGCAGTACTTC. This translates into CASSSRIQGQAQYF.

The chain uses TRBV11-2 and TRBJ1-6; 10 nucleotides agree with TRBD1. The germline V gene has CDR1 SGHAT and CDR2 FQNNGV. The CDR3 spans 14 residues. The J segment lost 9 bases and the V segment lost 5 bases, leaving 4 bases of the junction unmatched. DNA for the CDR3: TGTGCCAGCAGCGATCGGACAGGGGGTTCACCCCTCCACTTT. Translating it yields CASSDRTGGSPLHF. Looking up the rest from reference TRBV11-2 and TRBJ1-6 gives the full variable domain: EAGVAQSPRYKIIEKRQSVAFWCNPISGHATLYWYQQILGQGPKLLIQFQNNGVVDDSQLPKDRFSAERLKGVDSTLKIQPAKLEDSAVYLCASSDRTGGSPLHFGNGTRLTVT.

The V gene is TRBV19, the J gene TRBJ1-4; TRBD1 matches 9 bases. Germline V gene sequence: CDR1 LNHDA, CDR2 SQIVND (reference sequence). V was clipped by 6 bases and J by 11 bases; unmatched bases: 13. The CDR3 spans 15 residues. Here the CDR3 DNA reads TGTGCCAGTAGACTGGACAGGGGAGGCCTGAGGAAACTGTTTTTT. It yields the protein CASRLDRGGLRKLFF.

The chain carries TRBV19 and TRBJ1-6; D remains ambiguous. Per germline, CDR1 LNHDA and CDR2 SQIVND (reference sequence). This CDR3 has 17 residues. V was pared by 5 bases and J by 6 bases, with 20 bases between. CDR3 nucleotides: TGTGCCAGTAGTCCCACGGGCTCCGGGGATCTTAATTCACCCCTCCACTTT. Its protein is CASSPTGSGDLNSPLHF.

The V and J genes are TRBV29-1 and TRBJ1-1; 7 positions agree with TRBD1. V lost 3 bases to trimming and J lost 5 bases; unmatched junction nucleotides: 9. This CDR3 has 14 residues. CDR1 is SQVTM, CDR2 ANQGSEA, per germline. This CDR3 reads CSVERQGVGTEAFF. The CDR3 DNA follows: TGCAGCGTTGAGAGGCAGGGGGTAGGTACTGAAGCTTTCTTT. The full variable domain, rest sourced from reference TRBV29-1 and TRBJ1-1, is SAVISQKPSRDICQRGTSLTIQCQVDSQVTMMFWYRQQPGQSLTLIATANQGSEATYESGFVIDKFPISRPNLTFSTLTVSNMSPEDSSIYLCSVERQGVGTEAFFGQGTRLTVV.

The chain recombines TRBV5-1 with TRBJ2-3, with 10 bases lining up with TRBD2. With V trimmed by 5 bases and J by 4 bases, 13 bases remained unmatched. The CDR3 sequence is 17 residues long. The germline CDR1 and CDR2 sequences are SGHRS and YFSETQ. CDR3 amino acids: CASSSILSGRAADTQYF. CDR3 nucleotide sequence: TGCGCCAGCAGTTCCATTCTCAGCGGGAGGGCCGCAGATACGCAGTATTTT.

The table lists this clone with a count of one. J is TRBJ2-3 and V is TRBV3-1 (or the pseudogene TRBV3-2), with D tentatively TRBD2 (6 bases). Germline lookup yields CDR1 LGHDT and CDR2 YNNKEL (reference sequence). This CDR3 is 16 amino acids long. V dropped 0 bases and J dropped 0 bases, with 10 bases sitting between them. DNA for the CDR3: TGTGCCAGCAGCCAAGATCAGCGGGTGAGCACAGATACGCAGTATTTT. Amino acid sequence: CASSQDQRVSTDTQYF.

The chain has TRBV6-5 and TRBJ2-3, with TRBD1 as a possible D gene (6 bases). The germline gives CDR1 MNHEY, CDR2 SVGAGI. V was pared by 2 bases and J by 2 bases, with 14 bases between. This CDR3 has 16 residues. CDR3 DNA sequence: TGTGCCAGCAGTTACCCGGACAGACTCCTCACAGATACGCAGTATTTT. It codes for CASSYPDRLLTDTQYF.